A selection of T cell receptor beta chains follows, all from one sample in a study of blood T cell repertoires in COVID-19. Sequencing used immunoSEQ multiplex PCR; TCRdb keeps in-frame clones, though not all of them. The table includes some 310,000 clones, more than 75% detected once. Sample: peripheral blood. These TCRs come from a man aged 45 to 65 with active or convalescent COVID-19. The CDR3 runs from the conserved cysteine through the conserved F or W. The D gene is left open where the match is weak. The size entry is marked missing in some rows and otherwise reads once, few, many or a size class.

V: TRBV27; D: .; size: .; J: TRBJ2-7; DNA: TGTGCCAGCAGTATGACAGGATCCGAGCAGTACTTC; CDR3: CASSMTGSEQYF
V: TRBV5-5; D: .; size: .; J: TRBJ2-3; DNA: TGTGCCAGCAGCTGGAGGGGCACAGATACGCAGTATTTT; CDR3: CASSWRGTDTQYF
V: TRBV11-2; D: TRBD2; size: .; J: TRBJ2-3; DNA: TGTGCCAGCAGCTTAGAACTAGCGGACACAGATACGCAGTATTTT; CDR3: CASSLELADTDTQYF
V: TRBV3-1/TRBV3-2; D: .; size: once; J: TRBJ2-2; DNA: TGTGCCAGCAGCCAAGCGTGGGGAATTTCGAACACCGGGGAGCTGTTTTTT; CDR3: CASSQAWGISNTGELFF
V: TRBV15; D: .; size: .; J: TRBJ1-1; DNA: TGTGCCACCAGCAGGCCGGGGGGGCCCGGTGAAGCTTTCTTT; CDR3: CATSRPGGPGEAFF
V: TRBV19; D: .; size: .; J: TRBJ1-1; DNA: TGTGCCAGTAGTACTACCCACAGCGGTAGCACTGAAGCTTTCTTT; CDR3: CASSTTHSGSTEAFF
V: TRBV5-6; D: .; size: .; J: TRBJ1-1; DNA: TGTGCCAGCAGCCCCCGTTTATTTACTGAAGCTTTCTTT; CDR3: CASSPRLFTEAFF
V: TRBV4-3; D: .; size: .; J: TRBJ2-7; DNA: TGCGCCAGCAGCCAAGATTGGACTACCGCCTCCTACGAGCAGTACTTC; CDR3: CASSQDWTTASYEQYF
V: TRBV7-8; D: TRBD2; size: .; J: TRBJ2-2; DNA: TGTGCCAGCAGCTGGACTAGCTCGATCGGGGAGCTGTTTTTT; CDR3: CASSWTSSIGELFF
V: TRBV10-2; D: .; size: .; J: TRBJ1-1; DNA: TGCGCCAGCAGAGGACAGATGAACACTGAAGCTTTCTTT; CDR3: CASRGQMNTEAFF
V: TRBV5-1; D: .; size: .; J: TRBJ2-5; DNA: TGCGCCAGCAGCTTGGTACAGGGAGGGGAGACCCAGTACTTC; CDR3: CASSLVQGGETQYF
V: TRBV11-2; D: .; size: few; J: TRBJ1-4; DNA: TGTGCCAGCAGCTTATCGCAGGCCACTTCTAATGAAAAACTGTTTTTT; CDR3: CASSLSQATSNEKLFF
V: TRBV4-3; D: TRBD1; size: .; J: TRBJ2-7; DNA: TGCGCCAGCAGCCTAGACAGGGGGCAAGAGGGGTACTTC; CDR3: CASSLDRGQEGYF
V: TRBV3-1/TRBV3-2; D: .; size: .; J: TRBJ2-7; DNA: TGTGCCAGCAGCCAATTCCGGGACACAATGTACTTC; CDR3: CASSQFRDTMYF
V: TRBV3-1/TRBV3-2; D: .; size: .; J: TRBJ2-5; DNA: TGTGCCAGCAGCCAAGATTTCCGGGGGGCTGGCGCAGAGACCCAGTACTTC; CDR3: CASSQDFRGAGAETQYF
V: TRBV28; D: .; size: .; J: TRBJ2-3; DNA: TGTGCCAGCAGTTTACAGGGGACAGATACGCAGTATTTT; CDR3: CASSLQGTDTQYF
V: TRBV5-1; D: TRBD2; size: .; J: TRBJ2-5; DNA: TGCGCCAGCAGCTGGGGACTAGCGGGAGGGAGAGAGACCCAGTACTTC; CDR3: CASSWGLAGGRETQYF